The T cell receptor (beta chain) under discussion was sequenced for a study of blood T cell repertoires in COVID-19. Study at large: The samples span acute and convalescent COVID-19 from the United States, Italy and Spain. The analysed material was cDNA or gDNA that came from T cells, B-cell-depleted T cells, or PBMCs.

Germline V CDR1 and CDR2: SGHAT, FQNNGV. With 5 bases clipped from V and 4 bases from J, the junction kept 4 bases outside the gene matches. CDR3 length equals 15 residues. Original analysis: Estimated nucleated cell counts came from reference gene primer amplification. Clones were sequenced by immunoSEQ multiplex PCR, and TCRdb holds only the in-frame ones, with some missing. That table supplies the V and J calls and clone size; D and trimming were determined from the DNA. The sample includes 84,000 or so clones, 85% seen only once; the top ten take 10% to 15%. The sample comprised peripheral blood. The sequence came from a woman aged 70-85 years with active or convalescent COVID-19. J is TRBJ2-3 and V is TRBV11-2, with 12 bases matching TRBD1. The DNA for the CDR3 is TGTGCCAGCAGCCCCGGGACAGGGGGCTCAGATACGCAGTATTTT. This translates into CASSPGTGGSDTQYF. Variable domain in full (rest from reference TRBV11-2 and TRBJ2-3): EAGVAQSPRYKIIEKRQSVAFWCNPISGHATLYWYQQILGQGPKLLIQFQNNGVVDDSQLPKDRFSAERLKGVDSTLKIQPAKLEDSAVYLCASSPGTGGSDTQYFGPGTRLTVL.